The 17 T cell receptor beta chains given below trace back to one sample, sequenced in a study of OX40 agonist ivuxolimab in advanced cancers. The data were produced by immunoSEQ multiplex PCR, yet TCRdb's version contains in-frame clones alone and is incomplete. The table has about 84,000 clones, about 91% seen once. The sequences come from CD4+ or CD8+ T cells sorted from blood, collected in a trial of the OX40 agonist ivuxolimab. The receptors come from an adult with an advanced solid tumor such as melanoma, head and neck, liver or kidney cancer.

As DNA, the CDR3 is TGTGCCACCACAACCGGATCCACTGAAGCTTTCTTT. Translating gives CATTTGSTEAFF. V and J are TRBV2 and TRBJ1-1; D uncertain. The CDR3 contains 12 residues. V lost 10 bases to trimming and J lost 4 bases, with 13 bases between them. Germline V gene sequence: CDR1 SNHLY, CDR2 FYNNEI.

The V gene is TRBV19, the J gene TRBJ2-7, with 7 bases fitting TRBD2. Germline V gene sequence: CDR1 LNHDA, CDR2 SQIVND (reference sequence). The CDR3 loop spans 13 amino acids. Trimming at V came to 3 bases and at J to 6 bases, leaving 5 bases not matched to a gene. The CDR3 region has the DNA TGTGCCAGTAGTATCCCTAGCGGAGGCGAGCAGTACGTC. As protein: CASSIPSGGEQYV.

Written as DNA, the CDR3 is TGTGCCAGCAGTGAAGCGAGGCAGCAAGAGACCCAGTACTTC. It encodes CASSEARQQETQYF. The V and J genes are TRBV2 and TRBJ2-5; the D is unclear. CDR1 and CDR2 from the germline V gene are SNHLY and FYNNEI. The V end was cut by 0 bases, the J end by 2 bases, with 7 bases between. The CDR3 has 14 residues. Filled out from reference TRBV2 and TRBJ2-5, the complete variable domain reads EPEVTQTPSHQVTQMGQEVILRCVPISNHLYFYWYRQILGQKVEFLVSFYNNEISEKSEIFDDQFSVERPDGSNFTLKIRSTKLEDSAMYFCASSEARQQETQYFGPGTRLLVL.

V is TRBV5-5 and J is TRBJ2-7; D may be TRBD2 (6 bases). V was shortened by 4 bases and J by 5 bases, with 16 bases between the two germline ends. Germline CDR1 is SGHKS and CDR2 is YYEKEE (reference sequence). The CDR3 sequence is 14 residues long. CDR3 in amino acids: CASSPHGGIDEQYV. CDR3 sequence (DNA): TGTGCCAGCAGCCCTCATGGGGGGATCGACGAGCAGTACGTC.

CDR3 region: CASSRPYRDTGELFF. For the CDR3, the DNA is TGTGCCAGCAGTCGACCTTACAGGGACACCGGGGAGCTGTTTTTT. The chain uses TRBV6-5 and TRBJ2-2; D is perhaps TRBD1 (6 bases). This CDR3 has 15 residues. Germline values: CDR1 MNHEY, CDR2 SVGAGI. V lost 5 bases, J lost 3 bases, and 13 bases lay in between.

V is TRBV7-3 and J is TRBJ2-1, with 7 bases matching TRBD1. J gave up 5 bases and V 1 base, and 8 bases lay outside the gene matches. The germline gives CDR1 SGHTA, CDR2 FQGTGA. CDR3 size: 16 residues. CDR3 nucleotide sequence: TGTGCCAGCAGCTTAAAGGGGGCCTGGGCGGACAATGAGCAGTTCTTC. This translates into CASSLKGAWADNEQFF.

V usage is TRBV5-1 and J usage is TRBJ2-7; D not resolved. Trimming removed 4 bases from V and 2 bases from J, with 4 bases in between. Germline V gene sequence: CDR1 SGHRS, CDR2 YFSETQ. This CDR3 has 11 residues. The CDR3 region is CASSGTYEQYF. The CDR3 coding sequence is TGCGCCAGCAGCGGGACCTACGAGCAGTACTTC.

This rearrangement joins TRBV4-2 to TRBJ1-2; D unclear. CDR1 is LGHNA and CDR2 is YNFKEQ in the germline V gene. This CDR3 is 11 amino acids long. Trimming removed 2 bases from V and 6 bases from J, with 4 bases in between. CDR3 amino acids: CASSQRDGYTF. CDR3 sequence (DNA): TGTGCCAGCAGCCAACGCGATGGCTACACCTTC.

The V and J genes are TRBV12-5 and TRBJ1-1; D gene ambiguous. Germline CDR1 and CDR2: LGHNT and FRNRAP. The CDR3 contains 13 residues. Trimming removed 7 bases from V and 1 base from J, with 10 bases in between. The CDR3 sequence is CASAVDPNTEAFF. CDR3 sequence (DNA): TGTGCTAGTGCCGTGGACCCGAACACTGAAGCTTTCTTT.

The chain couples TRBV2 to TRBJ1-2; perhaps TRBD1 as D (6 bases). CDR1 is SNHLY and CDR2 is FYNNEI in the germline V gene. The V gene lost 7 bases and the J gene lost 0 bases, with 18 bases spanning the gap. The CDR3 is 16 residues long. The CDR3 DNA follows: TGTGCCAGCACCCTGCGAGGGGGGGCGTCTAACTATGGCTACACCTTC. Translating gives CASTLRGGASNYGYTF.

This clone was recorded once. The junction does not match germline at one end; this may be a read error. The chain joins TRBV5-4 to TRBJ2-6; TRBD2 aligns across 8 bases. The length of the CDR3 is 17 residues. The germline V gene has CDR1 SGHNT and CDR2 YYREEE (reference sequence). The CDR3: CASSLGGGNSGANVLTF. CDR3 DNA: TGTGCCAGCAGTTTGGGCGGGGGGAACTCTGGGGCCAACGTCCTGACTTTC.

The V and J genes are TRBV6-1 and TRBJ2-7; a possible D gene is TRBD1 (6 bases). CDR1 and CDR2 from the germline V gene are MNHNS and SASEGT. Trimming stripped 6 bases from V and 2 bases from J, with 17 bases between. The CDR3 totals 15 residues. CDR3 protein: CASSPAPTGTYEQYV. Written as DNA, the CDR3 is TGTGCCAGCAGCCCCGCCCCCACAGGGACCTACGAGCAGTACGTC.

The chain carries TRBV7-9 and TRBJ1-6; 9 positions match TRBD1. Germline CDR1 reads SEHNR; CDR2 reads FQNEAQ (reference sequence). Trimming cost V 3 bases and J 3 bases; bases outside gene matches: 6. This CDR3 is 17 amino acids long. CDR3 DNA sequence: TGTGCCAGCAGCTTGGACAGGGGAGGGTTCTATAATTCACCCCTCCACTTT. It specifies CASSLDRGGFYNSPLHF.

There are a few counts of this clone. The V gene is TRBV10-3, the J gene TRBJ2-1, with D possibly matching TRBD2 (7 bases). This CDR3 spans 17 amino acids. Germline V gene data show CDR1 as ENHRY and CDR2 as SYGVKD. Deletions cut 3 bases from V and 5 bases from J, with 20 bases between. The DNA for the CDR3 is TGTGCCATCAGTGAATGGTCCCGGGGGAGGGGGAACAATGAGCAGTTCTTC. Residues: CAISEWSRGRGNNEQFF.

The chain combines TRBV6-5 with TRBJ2-5; either TRBD1 or TRBD2 may fit D (5 bases each). CDR1 and CDR2 from the germline V gene are MNHEY and SVGAGI. V lost 6 bases and J 7 bases, leaving 21 bases between the germline ends. The CDR3 spans 15 residues. This CDR3 is CASSYNRDPTWTQYF. The CDR3 DNA is TGTGCCAGCAGCTATAACCGGGACCCAACTTGGACCCAGTACTTC.

The gene calls are TRBV28 and TRBJ2-2; 10 bases are a match to TRBD2. The ends lost 3 bases at V and 4 bases at J; junction bases unmatched: 5. The CDR3 spans 16 residues. Germline V gene lookup returns CDR1 MDHEN and CDR2 SYDVKM. As DNA, the CDR3 is TGTGCCAGCAGTTTCGTAGCGGGAGGTATCACCGGGGAGCTGTTTTTT. It specifies CASSFVAGGITGELFF.

CDR3 in amino acids: CASSLAPDRDEQYF. CDR3 nucleotides: TGTGCCAGCAGCTTAGCGCCGGACCGTGACGAGCAGTACTTC. The chain joins TRBV7-2 to TRBJ2-7; no clear D gene. Trimming cost V 0 bases and J 5 bases, with 11 bases left between them. Germline CDR1 is SGHTA and CDR2 is FQGNSA. The CDR3 totals 14 residues.